The rows below give T cell receptor beta chains drawn from one sample of a study of blood T cells in healthy people across ages. TCRdb passed the 5' RACE reads through MiXCR, listing each CDR3 protein once. The sample yields about a million distinct CDR3 sequences, 35% to 40% seen once. Material: blood. These receptors came from a man between 18 and 35 years old in good health. Both conserved end residues are part of each CDR3. D genes are given only for firm matches. Clone size is shown for a subset of rows, as once, few, many or a class of expanded clone.

cdr3_nt	cdr3_aa	v_call	j_call	clone_size	d_call	cdr3_length
TGCGCCAGCAGCCAAGATCCCACTAGCCTTACCAGCAATGAGCAGTTCTTC	CASSQDPTSLTSNEQFF	TRBV4-3	TRBJ2-1	NA	NA	17
TGTGCCAGCAGCTTAGCAAAGGACTCTAACTATGGCTACACCTTC	CASSLAKDSNYGYTF	TRBV7-9	TRBJ1-2	NA	NA	15
TGCAGCGTTGCTCTGACTAGCGGGGGAACAGATACGCAGTATTTT	CSVALTSGGTDTQYF	TRBV29-1	TRBJ2-3	NA	TRBD2	15
TGCAGTGCCCTAGATAGCAATCAGCCCCAGCATTTT	CSALDSNQPQHF	TRBV20-1	TRBJ1-5	NA	NA	12
TGTGCCAGCAGTTACGGGACTAGCGGGGGCCAGAACACCGGGGAGCTGTTTTTT	CASSYGTSGGQNTGELFF	TRBV6-5	TRBJ2-2	NA	TRBD2	18
TGCGCCAGCAGCCAAGAAACCGTGGACGGGGAGCTGTTTTTT	CASSQETVDGELFF	TRBV4-3	TRBJ2-2	NA	NA	14
TGTGCCAGCAGCCCCCCAGGGGAAAATAATGAAAAACTGTTTTTT	CASSPPGENNEKLFF	TRBV7-9	TRBJ1-4	NA	NA	15
TGTGCCAGCAGTGAAGGGGCTTTAGGCTTCGATACGCAGTATTTT	CASSEGALGFDTQYF	TRBV6-1	TRBJ2-3	NA	NA	15
TGTGCCAGCAGTTTTATTGGGCGCCAGGGGAATGAGCAGTTCTTC	CASSFIGRQGNEQFF	TRBV12-3/TRBV12-4	TRBJ2-1	NA	NA	15
TGTGCCAGCAGCTTAGGTGAGAGGTCACCCCTCCACTTT	CASSLGERSPLHF	TRBV7-2	TRBJ1-6	few	NA	13
TGTGCCAGCAGCCTAGCGGGGAATTCCGATACGCAGTATTTT	CASSLAGNSDTQYF	TRBV6-6	TRBJ2-3	NA	TRBD2	14
TGTGCCAGCAGCTTGGGCGGGGGGCAAGTTTACGAGCAGTTCTTC	CASSLGGGQVYEQFF	TRBV5-5	TRBJ2-1	few	TRBD2	15
TGCAGTGCTACCTCCGGGACAACGAACACTGAAGCTTTCTTT	CSATSGTTNTEAFF	TRBV20-1	TRBJ1-1	NA	NA	14
TGTGCCAGCAGTTATGGGACAGGGGGCGAAGAGACCCAGTACTTC	CASSYGTGGEETQYF	TRBV6-5	TRBJ2-5	NA	TRBD1	15
TGTGCCAGCATCACAGGGGGAAACACCGGGGAGCTGTTTTTT	CASITGGNTGELFF	TRBV12-3/TRBV12-4	TRBJ2-2	NA	TRBD1	14
TGTGCCAGCAGCCACTGGAGGACTATCCTGGCTTTCTTT	CASSHWRTILAFF	TRBV5-6	TRBJ1-1	NA	NA	13
TGCAGCGTAGTCCCCGGGACAGGGATCTCCTACAATGAGCAGTTCTTC	CSVVPGTGISYNEQFF	TRBV29-1	TRBJ2-1	NA	TRBD1	16
TGTGCCAGCAGCCAAGCACGGACTAGCAGTTACAATGAGCAGTTCTTC	CASSQARTSSYNEQFF	TRBV3-1	TRBJ2-1	NA	TRBD2	16
TGTGTCAGCAGTCCCGGGACTAGCGGGGGGACACCAGGTACGCAGTATTTT	CVSSPGTSGGTPGTQYF	TRBV12-3/TRBV12-4	TRBJ2-3	NA	TRBD2	17
TGTGCTAGTGGTTCGAACCTGGGATTGGGCGAGGGGAACACTGAAGCTTTCTTT	CASGSNLGLGEGNTEAFF	TRBV12-5	TRBJ1-1	NA	NA	18
TGTGCCAGCAGTTTCCACGACAGGGGGAGGTACGAGCAGTACTTC	CASSFHDRGRYEQYF	TRBV6-2/TRBV6-3	TRBJ2-7	NA	TRBD1	15
TGCGCCAGCAGCGCCGACAGGGGTCGTTTCACAGATACGCAGTATTTT	CASSADRGRFTDTQYF	TRBV5-1	TRBJ2-3	few	TRBD1	16
TGCAGCGGCGGACAGCCTAATGAAAAACTGTTTTTT	CSGGQPNEKLFF	TRBV29-1	TRBJ1-4	NA	NA	12
TGTGCCAGCAGCAACGGGACGGAAGAGACCCAGTACTTC	CASSNGTEETQYF	TRBV21-1	TRBJ2-5	few	NA	13
TGTGCCAGCAGCCTACAAGGGGGGTTGGGTCAGAACGCTTTCTTT	CASSLQGGLGQNAFF	TRBV4-2	TRBJ1-1	NA	NA	15
TGCAGTGCTAGGATAAGTGGAGGGACAGGGCGGAATGAGCAGTTCTTC	CSARISGGTGRNEQFF	TRBV20-1	TRBJ2-1	NA	TRBD1	16